This T cell receptor (beta chain) was captured by sequencing in a study of CD8 T cells in ankylosing spondylitis. 5'-RACE, quantitative and with molecular barcodes, yielded the TCR beta libraries. Via MiXCR, TCRdb re-called the 5' RACE reads, giving one row per CDR3 protein. The sample yields roughly 700,000 distinct CDR3 sequences, 15% to 20% seen once. Points from the study as a whole: Matched synovial fluid from ankylosing spondylitis patients was reported to be enriched for disease-linked clones. Earlier literature documents some of the motif variants in reactive arthritis synovial fluid and blood. Disease-linked clones displayed a CD8+ phenotype and appeared relatively rarely in peripheral blood. A TCR beta motif of several highly homologous variants seemed to mark ankylosing spondylitis blood.

CDR1 and CDR2 from the germline V gene are MNHEY and SMNVEV (reference sequence). The CDR3 length is 13 residues. Trimming stripped 6 bases from V and 6 bases from J, with 12 bases between. The sample holds many counts of this clonotype. What it binds is not known. Material for sequencing was blood, either unsorted or a sorted T cell fraction (not recorded which). This chain links TRBV27 with TRBJ2-1, with a tentative D call TRBD2 (5 bases). This clonotype originated in a male donor with ankylosing spondylitis. CDR3 amino acids: CASSWGAGNEQFF. The DNA for the CDR3 is TGTGCCAGCAGCTGGGGAGCCGGCAATGAGCAGTTCTTC.